One and the same sample provided the 11 T cell receptor beta chains below, sequenced in a study of cytomegalovirus exposure and HLA in healthy donors. It was with 60 Vbeta and 13 Jbeta primers that the PCR ran. The repertoire was sequenced with immunoSEQ multiplex PCR; TCRdb's copy has only in-frame clones and lacks some. Of about 200,000 clones in the sample, around 85% were seen once. Sequencing used PBMCs. Receptor source: a girl aged 2-10 years in good health and CMV-seronegative.

This sequence joins TRBV10-2 and TRBJ1-6, with D perhaps matching TRBD1 (5 bases). Germline-derived CDR1 and CDR2 are WSHSY and SAAADI. Trimming took off 6 bases at V and 7 bases at J, with 16 bases between the two ends. This CDR3 contains 15 residues. CDR3: CASRGGGTDNSPLHF. Written as DNA, the CDR3 is TGCGCCAGCAGGGGAGGCGGGACGGACAATTCACCCCTCCACTTT.

The rearrangement links TRBV9 to TRBJ2-7, with no clear D. Trimming took 1 base from V and 2 from J, leaving 13 bases between them. The CDR3 consists of 15 residues. Germline CDR1 and CDR2: SGDLS and YYNGEE. This chain's CDR3 is CASSVSPARAYEQYF. The CDR3 nucleotides are TGTGCCAGCAGCGTATCACCGGCACGGGCCTACGAGCAGTACTTC.

This chain joins TRBV27 and TRBJ2-3; D perhaps matches TRBD2 (5 bases). CDR3 length: 16 amino acids. V was trimmed by 6 bases and J by 0 bases, leaving 16 bases between them. CDR1 is MNHEY, CDR2 SMNVEV, per germline (reference sequence). The CDR3 sequence is CASRPPGVGSTDTQYF. CDR3 sequence (DNA): TGTGCCAGCAGACCCCCCGGGGTCGGTAGCACAGATACGCAGTATTTT.

The chain carries TRBV2 and TRBJ1-5; D is unresolved. CDR3 length: 12 residues. The V and J ends lost 6 bases and 5 bases respectively, with 8 bases between them. Germline CDR1 reads SNHLY; CDR2 reads FYNNEI. DNA of the CDR3: TGTGCCAGCAGGGCTCTTGATCAGCCCCAGCATTTT. Residues: CASRALDQPQHF.

The chain is built from TRBV6-1 and TRBJ2-5; weak D call: TRBD1 (6 bases). Gene TRBJ2-7 matches the end of the DNA better, so the J call may be wrong. Germline-derived CDR1 and CDR2 are MNHNS and SASEGT. CDR3 length equals 12 residues. The CDR3 reads CASRERGYEQYF. The DNA for the CDR3 is TGTGCCAGCAGAGAAAGGGGGTACGAGCAGTACTTC.

CDR3 in amino acids: CASSLGAEAFF. CDR3 in DNA: TGTGCCAGCAGCCTAGGGGCTGAAGCTTTCTTT. J is TRBJ1-1 and V is TRBV5-5, with a tentative D call TRBD1 (5 bases). Trimming took off 4 bases at V and 6 bases at J, with 7 bases between the two ends. Germline V gene sequence: CDR1 SGHKS, CDR2 YYEKEE (reference sequence). This CDR3 comprises 11 residues.

This clone showed up just a few times. This chain uses TRBV4-1 with TRBJ2-2; maybe TRBD2 (6 bases). This CDR3 is 14 amino acids long. Deletions cut 5 bases from V and 5 bases from J, with 12 bases between. CDR1 and CDR2 from the germline V gene are MGHRA and YSYEKL. The CDR3 is CASSSIADTGELFF. CDR3 DNA sequence: TGCGCCAGCAGCTCAATAGCGGATACCGGGGAGCTGTTTTTT.

The chain has TRBV2 and TRBJ2-2; 9 bases agree with TRBD1. Germline V gene lookup returns CDR1 SNHLY and CDR2 FYNNEI. The CDR3 covers 18 residues. J lost 6 bases, V lost 1 base, and 12 bases had no gene match. The CDR3 sequence: CASSEVGPGQGIPGELFF. The CDR3 DNA is TGTGCCAGCAGTGAAGTGGGACCGGGACAGGGAATCCCCGGGGAGCTGTTTTTT. Based on the CDR3 plus reference TRBV2 and TRBJ2-2, the full variable domain is EPEVTQTPSHQVTQMGQEVILRCVPISNHLYFYWYRQILGQKVEFLVSFYNNEISEKSEIFDDQFSVERPDGSNFTLKIRSTKLEDSAMYFCASSEVGPGQGIPGELFFGEGSRLTVL.

A note on this clone: Relative to the germline gene, one junction end is altered; a read error may explain this. The CDR3: CASSVEQGATGELFF. As DNA, the CDR3 is TGTGCCAGTAGTGTAGAACAGGGGGCGACCGGGGAGCTGTTTTTT. The rearrangement uses TRBV19 and TRBJ2-2; TRBD1 matches 9 bases. This CDR3 contains 15 residues. CDR1 LNHDA and CDR2 SQIVND come from the germline V gene (reference sequence).

The chain joins TRBV9 to TRBJ2-7, with D unresolved. Germline V CDR1 and CDR2: SGDLS, YYNGEE. Deletions cut 3 bases from V and 1 base from J, with 8 bases between. The CDR3 has 13 amino acids. In DNA form, the CDR3 reads TGTGCCAGCAGCGCTGACACTTCCTACGAGCAGTACTTC. Translating it yields CASSADTSYEQYF.

This chain joins TRBV7-2 and TRBJ2-1; tentatively, D is TRBD1 (6 bases). Per germline, CDR1 SGHTA and CDR2 FQGNSA. Between the trimmed V and J ends, which lost 1 base and 7 bases, there was a span of 17 bases. The CDR3 is 16 residues long. CDR3 in amino acids: CASSLVVLLRGNEQFF. The CDR3, as DNA: TGTGCCAGCAGCTTAGTCGTCCTGCTGAGGGGGAATGAGCAGTTCTTC.